These 14 T cell receptor beta chains were sequenced from one sample in a study of T cell changes during pregnancy in multiple sclerosis. The assay was immunoSEQ multiplex PCR, and TCRdb's table has in-frame clones only and misses some. The sample yields roughly 26,000 clones, roughly 89% seen once. This specimen consisted of CD8+ T cells from peripheral blood mononuclear cells, obtained in the second trimester of pregnancy. The origin of the receptors is a female donor with multiple sclerosis, enrolled in a pregnancy study.

This clone was detected only once. The chain uses TRBV9 and TRBJ2-5; TRBD1 agrees at 9 bases. Losses at the gene ends were 3 bases for V and 7 bases for J; bases not matched to a gene: 10. This CDR3 is built from 15 residues. Per the germline V gene, CDR1 is SGDLS and CDR2 is YYNGEE. The CDR3 region has the DNA TGTGCCAGCAGCGATGGGACAGGGAGTGGAGGGACCCAGTACTTC. This encodes CASSDGTGSGGTQYF.

The J gene is TRBJ2-1, the V gene TRBV19, with 12 bases lining up with TRBD2. The CDR3 has 14 amino acids. Germline V gene sequence: CDR1 LNHDA, CDR2 SQIVND (reference sequence). V shed 5 bases, J shed 7 bases, and the junction held 3 bases outside the gene matches. The CDR3 region has the DNA TGTGCCAGTAGTCAGACTAGCGGGAGAAATGAGCAGTTCTTC. Its translation is CASSQTSGRNEQFF.

The chain couples TRBV29-1 to TRBJ2-1; no firm D call. CDR1 SQVTM and CDR2 ANQGSEA come from the germline V gene. CDR3 length: 14 residues. V dropped 3 bases and J dropped 0 bases, with 9 bases sitting between them. The CDR3 loop reads CSVDPSHSYNEQFF. In nucleotides, the CDR3 is TGCAGCGTTGACCCTAGTCACTCCTACAATGAGCAGTTCTTC.

The rearrangement uses TRBV7-2 and TRBJ2-1; 11 nucleotides align to TRBD2. Germline V gives CDR1 SGHTA, CDR2 FQGNSA. CDR3 length: 15 amino acids. Trimming cost V 5 bases and J 5 bases; bases outside gene matches: 5. The CDR3 sequence is CASSVTSGRNNEQFF. The CDR3 nucleotides read TGTGCCAGCAGCGTCACTAGCGGGAGAAACAATGAGCAGTTCTTC.

The rearrangement joins TRBV15 to TRBJ2-5, with a possible D match to TRBD1 (6 bases). The V gene lost 5 bases and the J gene lost 5 bases, with 18 bases spanning the gap. The germline CDR1 and CDR2 sequences are LNHNV and YYDKDF (reference sequence). This CDR3 comprises 15 residues. The CDR3 reads CATSARTEAFETQYF. DNA of the CDR3: TGTGCCACCAGCGCTCGGACAGAAGCTTTTGAGACCCAGTACTTC. The full variable domain, in which reference TRBV15 and TRBJ2-5 provide the parts outside the CDR3, is DAMVIQNPRYQVTQFGKPVTLSCSQTLNHNVMYWYQQKSSQAPKLLFHYYDKDFNNEADTPDNFQSRRPNTSFCFLDIRSPGLGDTAMYLCATSARTEAFETQYFGPGTRLLVL.

This chain uses TRBV6-6 with TRBJ2-3; D not resolved. The ends were cut back, 5 bases at V and 2 bases at J, with 8 bases in the middle. The CDR3 extends over 13 amino acids. From germline, CDR1 is MNHNY and CDR2 SVGAGI (reference sequence). The CDR3 here is CASSEIFTDTQYF. CDR3 DNA: TGTGCCAGCAGTGAGATTTTCACAGATACGCAGTATTTT.

The V call is TRBV27, the J call TRBJ2-1, with 9 bases matching TRBD2. The V and J ends lost 7 bases and 6 bases, in that order; junction bases with no gene match: 7. This CDR3 has 14 residues. CDR1 MNHEY and CDR2 SMNVEV come from the germline V gene (reference sequence). CDR3 DNA sequence: TGTGCCAGCACTAGTAGCGGGAGTTCCAATGAGCAGTTCTTC. Translating it yields CASTSSGSSNEQFF.

V and J are TRBV10-3 and TRBJ2-7; 14 nucleotides match TRBD2. The germline V gene has CDR1 ENHRY and CDR2 SYGVKD. Trimming cost V 8 bases and J 0 bases; bases outside gene matches: 9. The CDR3 sequence is 17 residues long. The CDR3 bases are TGTGCCATCTTTCGGACTAGCGGGGGGATAAACTCCTACGAGCAGTACTTC. Translated, it gives CAIFRTSGGINSYEQYF.

V gene TRBV4-2 combines with J gene TRBJ2-6, with D hard to call. The length of the CDR3 is 18 residues. Germline CDR1 LGHNA, CDR2 YNFKEQ. With 1 base removed from V and 0 bases from J, the gap between germline ends came to 13 bases. For the CDR3, the DNA is TGTGCCAGCAGCCAAGGAGTAGGCCCTAGCTCTGGGGCCAACGTCCTGACTTTC. It codes for CASSQGVGPSSGANVLTF.

The chain links TRBV7-2 to TRBJ2-1, with D perhaps TRBD2 (6 bases). The V gene's germline CDR1 is SGHTA and CDR2 FQGNSA. V dropped 1 base and J dropped 2 bases, with 12 bases sitting between them. The CDR3 extends over 16 amino acids. The CDR3 loop reads CASSLGAGRPYNEQFF. The CDR3 DNA reads TGTGCCAGCAGCTTAGGGGCGGGACGACCCTACAATGAGCAGTTCTTC.

The CDR3 DNA sequence: TGTGCCAGCAGCTCGCAGGGCGGCCGGGCATATGGCTACACCTTC. This translates into CASSSQGGRAYGYTF. V usage is TRBV7-8 and J usage is TRBJ1-2; possibly TRBD1 for D (5 bases). Germline CDR1 reads SGHVS; CDR2 reads FQNEAQ. The CDR3 consists of 15 residues. V was clipped by 4 bases and J by 5 bases, with 17 bases between them.

Here the CDR3 reads CASSPQRGTGTEAFF. The CDR3 DNA sequence: TGCGCCAGCAGCCCCCAACGGGGTACGGGCACTGAAGCTTTCTTT. The chain couples TRBV4-3 to TRBJ1-1; D gene unclear. CDR1 and CDR2 from the germline V gene are LGHNA and YSLEER. The CDR3 consists of 15 residues. V shed 4 bases and J shed 4 bases, with 16 bases lying between them.

V is TRBV11-3 and J is TRBJ2-4; 7 positions match TRBD1. The germline CDR1 and CDR2 sequences are SGHNT and YENEEA. V lost 5 bases to trimming and J lost 0 bases; unmatched junction nucleotides: 4. The CDR3 is 15 amino acids. CDR3 amino acids: CASSPDRVAKNIQYF. CDR3 bases: TGTGCCAGCAGCCCAGACAGGGTAGCCAAAAACATTCAGTACTTC.

The J gene is TRBJ2-7, the V gene TRBV19; possible D gene TRBD2, 6 bases. V lost 3 bases, J lost 0 bases, and 12 bases lay in between. CDR1 LNHDA and CDR2 SQIVND come from the germline V gene (reference sequence). The CDR3 has 15 amino acids. The CDR3 spells CASSIGLASSYEQYF. CDR3 DNA: TGTGCCAGTAGTATTGGGCTAGCGAGCTCCTACGAGCAGTACTTC.